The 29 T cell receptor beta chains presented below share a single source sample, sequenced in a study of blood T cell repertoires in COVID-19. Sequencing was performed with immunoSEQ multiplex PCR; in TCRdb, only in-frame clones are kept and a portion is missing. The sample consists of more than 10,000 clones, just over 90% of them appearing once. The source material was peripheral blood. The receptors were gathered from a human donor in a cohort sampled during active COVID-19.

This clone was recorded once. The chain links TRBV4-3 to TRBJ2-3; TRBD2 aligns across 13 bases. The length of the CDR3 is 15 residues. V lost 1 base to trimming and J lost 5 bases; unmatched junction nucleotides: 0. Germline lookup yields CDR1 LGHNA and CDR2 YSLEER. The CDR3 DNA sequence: TGCGCCAGCAGCCAAGGGACTAGCGGGGGAGATACGCAGTATTTT. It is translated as CASSQGTSGGDTQYF.

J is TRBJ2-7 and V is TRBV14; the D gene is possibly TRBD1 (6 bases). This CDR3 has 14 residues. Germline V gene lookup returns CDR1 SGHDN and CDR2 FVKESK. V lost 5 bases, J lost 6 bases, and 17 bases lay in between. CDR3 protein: CASSSRQGFGEQYF. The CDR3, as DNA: TGTGCCAGCAGCTCGAGGCAGGGGTTCGGCGAGCAGTACTTC.

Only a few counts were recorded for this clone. CDR3 sequence reads: CASSPSGSRSYEQYF. Written as DNA, the CDR3 is TGTGCCAGCTCACCGTCGGGGAGTCGGTCCTACGAGCAGTACTTC. This chain connects TRBV18 to TRBJ2-7, with D possibly TRBD2 on 5 matching bases. Trimming took 3 bases from V and 1 from J, leaving 13 bases between them. CDR3 length: 15 amino acids. Germline assignment: CDR1 KGHSH and CDR2 LQKENI.

The chain's CDR3 is CASSSGQQNQPQHF. CDR3 in DNA: TGTGCCAGCAGTTCGGGACAGCAAAATCAGCCCCAGCATTTT. The chain uses TRBV6-5 and TRBJ1-5; 7 bases are a match to TRBD1. V lost 4 bases to trimming and J lost 4 bases; unmatched junction nucleotides: 4. CDR3 length equals 14 residues. Germline CDR1 and CDR2: MNHEY and SVGAGI.

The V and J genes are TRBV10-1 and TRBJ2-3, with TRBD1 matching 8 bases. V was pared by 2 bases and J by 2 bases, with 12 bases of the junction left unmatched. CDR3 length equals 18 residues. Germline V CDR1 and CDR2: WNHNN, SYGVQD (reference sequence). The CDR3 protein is CASSEGARSGGYTDTQYF. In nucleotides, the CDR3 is TGCGCCAGCAGTGAGGGTGCTCGTTCAGGGGGCTACACAGATACGCAGTATTTT.

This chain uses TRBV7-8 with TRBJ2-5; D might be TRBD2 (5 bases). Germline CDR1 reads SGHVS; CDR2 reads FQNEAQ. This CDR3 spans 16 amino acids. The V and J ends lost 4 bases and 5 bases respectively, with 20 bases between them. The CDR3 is CASSSEASGGQETQYF. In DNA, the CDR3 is TGTGCCAGCAGCTCGGAAGCCTCAGGAGGCCAGGAGACCCAGTACTTC.

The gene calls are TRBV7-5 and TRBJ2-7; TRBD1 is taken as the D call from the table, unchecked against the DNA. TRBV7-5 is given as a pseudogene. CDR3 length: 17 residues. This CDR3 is CARRKGTGECLHYEQYF. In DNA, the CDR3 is TGTGCCAGACGAAAAGGAACAGGGGAATGCCTCCACTACGAGCAGTACTTC.

The CDR3 loop is CASSLASQITGELFF. In DNA form, the CDR3 reads TGTGCCAGCAGCTTAGCTAGCCAAATCACCGGGGAGCTGTTTTTT. The chain links TRBV7-6 to TRBJ2-2; D not certain. The CDR3 is 15 amino acids. Germline V gene lookup returns CDR1 SGHVS and CDR2 FNYEAQ. Trimming removed 0 bases at V and 4 bases at J, with 9 bases between.

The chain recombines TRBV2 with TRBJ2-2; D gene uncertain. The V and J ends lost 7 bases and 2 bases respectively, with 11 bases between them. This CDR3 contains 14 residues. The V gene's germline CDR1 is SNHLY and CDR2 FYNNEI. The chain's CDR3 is CASTRGDNTGELFF. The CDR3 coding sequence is TGTGCCAGCACCAGAGGAGATAACACCGGGGAGCTGTTTTTT.

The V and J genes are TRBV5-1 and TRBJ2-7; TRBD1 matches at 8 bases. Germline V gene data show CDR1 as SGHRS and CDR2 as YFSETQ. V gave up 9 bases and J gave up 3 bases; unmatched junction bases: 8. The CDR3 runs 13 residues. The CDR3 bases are TGCGCCATCCCCGGGACAGGAAACTACGAGCAGTACTTC. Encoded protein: CAIPGTGNYEQYF.

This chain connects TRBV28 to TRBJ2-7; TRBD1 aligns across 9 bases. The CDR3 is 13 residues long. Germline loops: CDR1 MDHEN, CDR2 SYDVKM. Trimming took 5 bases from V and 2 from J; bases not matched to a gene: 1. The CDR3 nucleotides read TGTGCCAGCAGTCGACAGGGGGCCTACGAGCAGTACTTC. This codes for CASSRQGAYEQYF.

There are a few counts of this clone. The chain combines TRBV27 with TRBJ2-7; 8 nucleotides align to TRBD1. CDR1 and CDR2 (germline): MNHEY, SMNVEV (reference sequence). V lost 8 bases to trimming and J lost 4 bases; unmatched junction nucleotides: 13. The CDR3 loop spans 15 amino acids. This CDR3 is CASSVYGTGVYEQYF. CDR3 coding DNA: TGTGCCAGCTCAGTTTATGGGACAGGAGTGTACGAGCAGTACTTC.

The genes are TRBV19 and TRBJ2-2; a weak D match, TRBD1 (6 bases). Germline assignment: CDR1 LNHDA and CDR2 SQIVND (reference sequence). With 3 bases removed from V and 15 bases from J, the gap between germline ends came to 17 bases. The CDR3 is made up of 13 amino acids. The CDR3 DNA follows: TGTGCCAGTAGTATGGGACAACAGGGTAGCGTGTTTTTT. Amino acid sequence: CASSMGQQGSVFF.

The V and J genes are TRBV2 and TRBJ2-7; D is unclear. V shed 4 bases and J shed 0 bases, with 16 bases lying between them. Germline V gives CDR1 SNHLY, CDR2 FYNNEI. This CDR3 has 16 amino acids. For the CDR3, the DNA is TGTGCCAGCAGTGCTTCGGAGTCCCTACTCTCCTACGAGCAGTACTTC. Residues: CASSASESLLSYEQYF.

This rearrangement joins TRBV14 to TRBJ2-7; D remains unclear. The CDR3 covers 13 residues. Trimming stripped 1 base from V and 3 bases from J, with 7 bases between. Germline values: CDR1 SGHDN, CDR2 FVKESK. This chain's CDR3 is CASSQVRYYEQYF. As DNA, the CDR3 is TGTGCCAGCAGCCAAGTTCGGTACTACGAGCAGTACTTC.

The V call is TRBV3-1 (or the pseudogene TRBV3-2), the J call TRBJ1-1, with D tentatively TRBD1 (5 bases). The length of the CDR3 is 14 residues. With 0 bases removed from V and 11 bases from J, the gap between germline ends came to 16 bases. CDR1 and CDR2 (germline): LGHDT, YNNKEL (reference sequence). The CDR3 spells CASSQEPRVFTAFF. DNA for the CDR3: TGTGCCAGCAGCCAAGAACCCAGGGTCTTCACCGCTTTCTTT.

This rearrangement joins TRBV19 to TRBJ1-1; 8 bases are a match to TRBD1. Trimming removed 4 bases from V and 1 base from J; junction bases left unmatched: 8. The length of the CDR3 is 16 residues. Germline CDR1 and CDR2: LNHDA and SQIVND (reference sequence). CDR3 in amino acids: CASSKIPGTGNTEAFF. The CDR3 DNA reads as TGTGCCAGTAGTAAAATTCCCGGGACAGGGAACACTGAAGCTTTCTTT.

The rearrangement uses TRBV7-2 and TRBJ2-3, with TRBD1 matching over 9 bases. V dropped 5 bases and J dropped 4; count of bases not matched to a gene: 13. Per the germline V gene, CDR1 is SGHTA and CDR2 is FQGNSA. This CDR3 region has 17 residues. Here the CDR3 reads CASSPRTGAGWADTQYF. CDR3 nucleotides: TGTGCCAGCAGCCCTCGGACAGGGGCAGGGTGGGCAGATACGCAGTATTTT.

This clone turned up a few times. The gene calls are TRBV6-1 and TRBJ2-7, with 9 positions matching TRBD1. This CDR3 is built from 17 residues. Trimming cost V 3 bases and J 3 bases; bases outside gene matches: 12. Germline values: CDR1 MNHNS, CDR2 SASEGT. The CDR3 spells CASSEGGTGFENYEQYF. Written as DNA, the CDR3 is TGTGCCAGCAGTGAGGGCGGGACAGGGTTTGAGAACTACGAGCAGTACTTC.

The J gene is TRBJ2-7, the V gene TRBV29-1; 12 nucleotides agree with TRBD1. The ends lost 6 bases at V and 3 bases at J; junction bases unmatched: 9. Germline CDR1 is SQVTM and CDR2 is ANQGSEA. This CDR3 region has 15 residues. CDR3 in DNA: TGCAGCGTGGGGACAGGGGGCGCTGGGGACTACGAGCAGTACTTC. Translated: CSVGTGGAGDYEQYF.

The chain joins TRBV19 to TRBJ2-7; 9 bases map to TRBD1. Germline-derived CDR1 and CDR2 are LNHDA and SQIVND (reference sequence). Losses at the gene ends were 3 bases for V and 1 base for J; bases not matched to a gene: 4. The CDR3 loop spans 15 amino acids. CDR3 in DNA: TGTGCCAGTAGTATTACGGGACAGGGTTCCTACGAGCAGTACTTC. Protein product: CASSITGQGSYEQYF.

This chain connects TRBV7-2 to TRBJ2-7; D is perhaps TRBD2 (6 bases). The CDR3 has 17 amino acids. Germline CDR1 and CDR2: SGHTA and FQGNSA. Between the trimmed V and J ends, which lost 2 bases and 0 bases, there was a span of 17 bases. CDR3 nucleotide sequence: TGTGCCAGCAGCTTAATTTTCGGGAGACTAGGCTCCTACGAGCAGTACTTC. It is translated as CASSLIFGRLGSYEQYF.

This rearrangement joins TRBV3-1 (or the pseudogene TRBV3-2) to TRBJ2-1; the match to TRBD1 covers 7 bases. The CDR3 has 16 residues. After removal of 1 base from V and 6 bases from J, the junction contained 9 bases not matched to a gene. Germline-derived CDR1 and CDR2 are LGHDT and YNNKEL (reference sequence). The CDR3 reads CASSQVLQGISNEQFF. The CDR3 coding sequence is TGTGCCAGCAGCCAAGTTTTACAGGGGATTAGCAATGAGCAGTTCTTC.

The CDR3 region is CASSLADSPSGNTIYF. CDR3 DNA sequence: TGTGCCAGCAGCTTGGCAGACAGCCCCTCTGGAAACACCATATATTTT. This chain uses TRBV5-6 with TRBJ1-3, with D possibly being TRBD1 (5 bases). Trimming took 0 bases from V and 0 from J, leaving 10 bases between them. CDR1 is SGHDT, CDR2 YYEEEE, per germline. The CDR3 has 16 residues. Combining the CDR3 with reference TRBV5-6 and TRBJ1-3 gives the whole variable domain DAGVTQSPTHLIKTRGQQVTLRCSPKSGHDTVSWYQQALGQGPQFIFQYYEEEERQRGNFPDRFSGHQFPNYSSELNVNALLLGDSALYLCASSLADSPSGNTIYFGEGSWLTVV.

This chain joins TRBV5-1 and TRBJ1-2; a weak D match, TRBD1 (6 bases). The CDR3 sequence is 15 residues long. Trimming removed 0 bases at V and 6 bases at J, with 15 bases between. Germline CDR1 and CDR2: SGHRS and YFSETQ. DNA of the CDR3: TGCGCCAGCAGCTTGGCCCCAGGGGCCGGGAATGGCTACACCTTC. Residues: CASSLAPGAGNGYTF.

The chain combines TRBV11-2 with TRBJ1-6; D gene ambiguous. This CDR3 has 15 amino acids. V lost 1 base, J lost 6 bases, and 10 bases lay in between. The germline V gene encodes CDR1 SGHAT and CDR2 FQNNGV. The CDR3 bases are TGTGCCAGCAGCTTAGGCGGGGAACCTAATTCACCCCTCCACTTT. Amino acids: CASSLGGEPNSPLHF.

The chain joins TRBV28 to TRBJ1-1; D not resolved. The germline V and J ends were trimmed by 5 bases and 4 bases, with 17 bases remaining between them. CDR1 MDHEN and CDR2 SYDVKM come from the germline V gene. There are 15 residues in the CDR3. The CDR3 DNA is TGTGCCAGCAGTCCGCAGGAGGGTCGGAGCACTGAAGCTTTCTTT. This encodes CASSPQEGRSTEAFF.

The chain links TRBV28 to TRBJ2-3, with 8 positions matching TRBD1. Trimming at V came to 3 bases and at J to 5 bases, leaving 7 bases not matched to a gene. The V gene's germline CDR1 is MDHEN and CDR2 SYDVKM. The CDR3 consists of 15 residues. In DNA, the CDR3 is TGTGCCAGCAGTTTTGAGGCAGGGGGCGTAGATACGCAGTATTTT. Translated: CASSFEAGGVDTQYF. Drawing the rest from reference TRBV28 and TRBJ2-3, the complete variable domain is DVKVTQSSRYLVKRTGEKVFLECVQDMDHENMFWYRQDPGLGLRLIYFSYDVKMKEKGDIPEGYSVSREKKERFSLILESASTNQTSMYLCASSFEAGGVDTQYFGPGTRLTVL.

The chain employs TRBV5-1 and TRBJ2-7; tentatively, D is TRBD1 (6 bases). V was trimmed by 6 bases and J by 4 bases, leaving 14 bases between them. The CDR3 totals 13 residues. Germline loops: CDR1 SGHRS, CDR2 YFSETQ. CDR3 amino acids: CASIGIQGYEQYF. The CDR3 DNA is TGCGCCAGCATAGGAATACAGGGTTACGAGCAGTACTTC.